Listed below are T cell receptor beta chains from one sample, sequenced in a study of cytomegalovirus exposure and HLA in healthy donors. Sequencing used immunoSEQ multiplex PCR; TCRdb keeps in-frame clones, though not all of them. The repertoire includes about 180,000 clones, about 85% of them detected once, and about 17% sits in the top ten. Sequencing was carried out using PBMCs. The source of these receptors is a man aged 18-30 years in good health and CMV-seropositive. The CDR3 runs from the conserved cysteine through the conserved F or W. D genes are given only for firm matches. Where a row states a size, it is once, few, many or the class of an expanded clone; other rows omit it.

V	length	size	J	D	CDR3	DNA
TRBV5-6	14	-	TRBJ2-5	-	CASSLAGLQETQYF	TGTGCCAGCAGCTTAGCAGGGCTACAAGAGACCCAGTACTTC
TRBV30	12	-	TRBJ2-7	-	CAWTTNSYEQYF	TGTGCCTGGACTACCAACTCCTACGAGCAGTACTTC
TRBV11-3	14	few	TRBJ2-7	TRBD1	CASSPYGQGYEQYF	TGTGCCAGCAGCCCATACGGACAGGGCTACGAGCAGTACTTC
TRBV9	15	-	TRBJ2-1	-	CASSVSGTHYNEQFF	TGTGCCAGCAGCGTGTCCGGGACACATTACAATGAGCAGTTCTTC
TRBV30	15	-	TRBJ2-3	TRBD2	CAWSPPGGPTDTQYF	TGTGCCTGGAGTCCCCCGGGGGGACCCACAGATACGCAGTATTTT
TRBV7-2	14	-	TRBJ2-3	-	CASSFARNADTQYF	TGTGCCAGCAGCTTTGCCAGGAACGCAGATACGCAGTATTTT
TRBV5-6	12	-	TRBJ2-7	-	CASSLGTYEQYF	TGTGCCAGCAGCTTGGGTACCTACGAGCAGTACTTC
TRBV10-2	12	-	TRBJ2-1	-	CASRLGENEQFF	TGCGCCAGCAGACTTGGGGAGAATGAGCAGTTCTTC
TRBV4-1	16	-	TRBJ2-7	-	CASSQGVYQERREQYF	TGCGCCAGCAGCCAAGGGGTGTACCAGGAAAGGCGAGAGCAGTACTTC
TRBV6-5	12	once	TRBJ2-1	-	CASRTVYNEQFF	TGTGCCAGCAGAACGGTATACAATGAGCAGTTCTTC
TRBV5-1	14	-	TRBJ1-4	-	CASSLYATNEKLFF	TGCGCCAGCAGCTTGTATGCAACTAATGAAAAACTGTTTTTT
TRBV29-1	17	-	TRBJ2-1	-	CSVVGLGSLSSYNEQFF	TGCAGCGTTGTCGGTCTAGGATCCCTTAGCTCCTACAATGAGCAGTTCTTC
TRBV7-9	14	-	TRBJ2-3	-	CASSLDQGTDTQYF	TGTGCCAGCAGCTTAGATCAGGGGACGGATACGCAGTATTTT
TRBV2	13	-	TRBJ1-5	-	CASSEWGVQPQHF	TGTGCCAGCAGTGAATGGGGGGTTCAGCCCCAGCATTTT
TRBV15	17	-	TRBJ1-1	TRBD1	CATSRDRGTGVNTEAFF	TGTGCCACCAGCAGAGATCGAGGGACAGGTGTGAACACTGAAGCTTTCTTT
TRBV28	15	-	TRBJ2-3	-	CASTTFGSSTDTQYF	TGTGCCAGCACCACCTTTGGGAGTAGCACAGATACGCAGTATTTT
TRBV9	14	-	TRBJ2-5	TRBD1	CASSARTGEETQYF	TGTGCCAGCAGCGCTCGGACAGGGGAAGAGACCCAGTACTTC
TRBV28	13	few	TRBJ1-1	-	CATGVTDNTEAFF	TGTGCTACGGGGGTCACAGATAACACTGAAGCTTTCTTT
TRBV27	13	few	TRBJ1-2	TRBD1	CASSQGTGISYTF	TGTGCCAGCAGTCAAGGGACAGGGATAAGCTACACCTTC
TRBV7-2	13	-	TRBJ2-3	-	CASSLNKANTQYF	TGTGCCAGCAGCCTGAATAAAGCAAATACGCAGTATTTT
TRBV10-3	15	-	TRBJ1-2	-	CAIRGGETANYGYTF	TGTGCCATCAGGGGAGGCGAGACCGCGAACTATGGCTACACCTTC
TRBV6-5	13	-	TRBJ2-3	-	CASSPTTGDTQYF	TGTGCCAGCAGTCCCACAACGGGAGATACGCAGTATTTT
TRBV27	13	-	TRBJ1-1	-	CASSFQFNTEAFF	TGTGCCAGCAGTTTTCAGTTCAACACTGAAGCTTTCTTT
TRBV13	17	-	TRBJ2-5	TRBD2	CASSLAGTSGAQETQYF	TGTGCCAGCAGCTTAGCCGGGACTAGCGGGGCCCAAGAGACCCAGTACTTC
TRBV4-1	16	-	TRBJ1-5	TRBD1	CASRPIAGTGNQPQHF	TGCGCCAGCAGACCAATTGCCGGGACAGGCAATCAGCCCCAGCATTTT
TRBV7-9	14	once	TRBJ2-3	-	CASSSISGTDTQYF	TGTGCCAGCAGCTCCATTTCGGGCACAGATACGCAGTATTTT
TRBV27	13	-	TRBJ2-4	-	CASSPWGENIQYF	TGTGCCAGCAGCCCCTGGGGAGAAAACATTCAGTACTTC
TRBV5-1	13	few	TRBJ2-2	-	CASSLERGGELFF	TGCGCCAGCAGCTTGGAGCGAGGCGGGGAGCTGTTTTTT